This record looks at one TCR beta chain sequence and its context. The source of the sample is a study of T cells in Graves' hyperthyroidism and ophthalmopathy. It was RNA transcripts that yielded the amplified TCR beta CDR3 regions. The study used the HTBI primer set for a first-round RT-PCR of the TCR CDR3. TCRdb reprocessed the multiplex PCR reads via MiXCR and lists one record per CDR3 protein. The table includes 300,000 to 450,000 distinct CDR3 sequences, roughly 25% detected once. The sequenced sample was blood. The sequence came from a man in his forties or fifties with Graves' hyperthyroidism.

Here the CDR3 reads CASSEVYEQYF. CDR3 sequence (DNA): TGTGCCAGCAGTGAGGTGTACGAGCAGTACTTC. This sequence joins TRBV25-1 and TRBJ2-7; D unclear. Germline lookup yields CDR1 MGHDK and CDR2 SYGVNS. The CDR3 contains 11 residues. Trimming pared 3 bases from V and 4 bases from J, leaving 4 bases between.